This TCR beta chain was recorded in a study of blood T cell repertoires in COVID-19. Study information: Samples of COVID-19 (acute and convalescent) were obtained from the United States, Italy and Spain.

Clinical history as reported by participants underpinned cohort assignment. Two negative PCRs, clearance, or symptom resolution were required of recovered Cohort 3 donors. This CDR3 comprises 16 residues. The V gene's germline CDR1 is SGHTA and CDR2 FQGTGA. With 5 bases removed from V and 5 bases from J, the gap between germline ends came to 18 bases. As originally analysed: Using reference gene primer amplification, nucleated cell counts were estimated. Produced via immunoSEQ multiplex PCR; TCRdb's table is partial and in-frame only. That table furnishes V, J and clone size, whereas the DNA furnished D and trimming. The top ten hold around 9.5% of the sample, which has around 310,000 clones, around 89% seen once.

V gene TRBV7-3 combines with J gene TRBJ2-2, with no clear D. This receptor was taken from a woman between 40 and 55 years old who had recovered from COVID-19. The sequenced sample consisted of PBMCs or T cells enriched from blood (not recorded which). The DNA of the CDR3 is TGTGCCAGCAGCCCCCGCCGCCTGAGCTTAACCGGGGAGCTGTTTTTT. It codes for CASSPRRLSLTGELFF.